The subject of this entry is one TCR beta chain. This entry comes from a study of siplizumab effects on memory and regulatory T cells. The method was immunoSEQ multiplex PCR; TCRdb's version includes in-frame clones alone and lacks a portion of them. The sample carries approximately 50,000 clones, 93% recorded once. Material for sequencing was CD8+ T cells sorted from blood. The TCR was taken from a human donor in good health.

The CDR3 loop reads CASSLFGGTGELFF. The CDR3 DNA is TGTGCCAGCAGCTTATTTGGAGGGACCGGGGAGCTGTTTTTT. V usage is TRBV7-9 and J usage is TRBJ2-2, with a possible D match to TRBD2 (6 bases). The CDR3 is 14 amino acids. Trimming took 2 bases from V and 5 from J, leaving 9 bases between them. Germline V gives CDR1 SEHNR, CDR2 FQNEAQ (reference sequence).